The 30 T cell receptor beta chains presented below share a single source sample, sequenced in a study of blood T cells in healthy people across ages. A sample-barcoded 5' primer and a J-beta primer mix were used in a second PCR of roughly 7 to 12 cycles. TCRdb re-called the 5' RACE reads with MiXCR, one entry per CDR3 protein. The table lists 910,000 or so distinct CDR3 sequences, about 51% of them singletons, with 20% to 25% in the top ten. Sequenced: blood. These receptors were collected from a woman between 55 and 75 years old in good health.

This clonotype was seen only once. The chain is built from TRBV20-1 and TRBJ2-7; 7 bases agree with TRBD1. The germline V gene encodes CDR1 DFQATT and CDR2 SNEGSKA (reference sequence). V was clipped by 2 bases and J by 5 bases; unmatched bases: 15. The CDR3 is 16 amino acids. CDR3 sequence reads: CSARYSATGMVNEQYF. The CDR3 coding sequence is TGCAGTGCTAGATACTCAGCGACAGGGATGGTGAACGAGCAGTACTTC.

In its sample, this clonotype was seen a few times. Mismatch with germline at one junction end may stem from a read error. The rearrangement uses TRBV3-1 and TRBJ2-6; D is ambiguous. CDR3 length equals 15 residues. The germline V gene encodes CDR1 LGHDT and CDR2 YNNKEL (reference sequence). CDR3 sequence reads: CASSQDISGANVLTF. CDR3 coding DNA: TGCGCCAGCAGCCAAGACATCTCTGGGGCCAACGTCCTGACTTTC. Full variable domain (missing parts from reference TRBV3-1 and TRBJ2-6): DTAVSQTPKYLVTQMGNDKSIKCEQNLGHDTMYWYKQDSKKFLKIMFSYNNKELIINETVPNRFSPKSPDKAHLNLHINSLELGDSAVYFCASSQDISGANVLTFGAGSRLTVL.

This clonotype has a count of ten or more. V gene TRBV29-1 combines with J gene TRBJ2-3; no clear D. The germline gives CDR1 SQVTM, CDR2 ANQGSEA. V shed 1 base and J shed 2 bases, with 4 bases lying between them. The CDR3 spans 12 residues. Here the CDR3 reads CSVEGHTDTQYF. Here the CDR3 DNA reads TGCAGCGTTGAAGGGCACACAGATACGCAGTATTTT.

This clonotype was found once. One end of the junction varies from germline; a read error may be responsible. This chain connects TRBV4-3 to TRBJ2-1; no reliable D call. The germline V gene has CDR1 LGHNA and CDR2 YSLEER. The CDR3 covers 16 residues. CDR3 coding DNA: TGCGCCAGCAGCCAAGATATGGCTCTCCTCTACAATGAGCGGTTCTTC. It translates to CASSQDMALLYNERFF.

The CDR3 is CASSRTSGTVTDTQYF. The CDR3 DNA is TGTGCCAGCAGTCGGACTAGCGGGACTGTCACAGATACGCAGTATTTT. This rearrangement joins TRBV7-9 to TRBJ2-3; 12 bases line up with TRBD2. The ends lost 6 bases at V and 2 bases at J; junction bases unmatched: 6. Per the germline V gene, CDR1 is SEHNR and CDR2 is FQNEAQ (reference sequence). CDR3 length equals 16 residues.

Only a few counts were recorded for this clonotype. V and J are TRBV7-2 and TRBJ2-4; D is perhaps TRBD2 (5 bases). This CDR3 has 12 residues. V dropped 4 bases and J dropped 6 bases, with 7 bases sitting between them. Germline V CDR1 and CDR2: SGHTA, FQGNSA. The CDR3, as DNA: TGTGCCAGCAGCTCGGGATCAAACATTCAGTACTTC. Translation: CASSSGSNIQYF.

This clonotype was counted once. The chain is built from TRBV5-1 and TRBJ2-4, with D possibly matching TRBD1 (6 bases). Matching the DNA end better, TRBJ2-7 makes the J call doubtful. The CDR3 loop spans 14 amino acids. Germline-derived CDR1 and CDR2 are SGHRS and YFSETQ. The CDR3 bases are TGCGCCAGCAGCTTACGGACAGAGAACTACGAGCAGTACTTC. As protein: CASSLRTENYEQYF.

This chain links TRBV25-1 with TRBJ2-6, with D possibly matching TRBD1 (6 bases). Trimming removed 6 bases at V and 2 bases at J, with 11 bases between. CDR3 length: 15 residues. CDR1 is MGHDK, CDR2 SYGVNS, per germline. In nucleotides, the CDR3 is TGTGCCAGCAGCCGGGGACACCCTGGGGCCAACGTCCTGACTTTC. Translating gives CASSRGHPGANVLTF. Supplemented by reference TRBV25-1 and TRBJ2-6, the full variable domain reads EADIYQTPRYLVIGTGKKITLECSQTMGHDKMYWYQQDPGMELHLIHYSYGVNSTEKGDLSSESTVSRIRTEHFPLTLESARPSHTSQYLCASSRGHPGANVLTFGAGSRLTVL.

The gene calls are TRBV7-6 and TRBJ2-7; TRBD1 matches 7 bases. CDR1 and CDR2 from the germline V gene are SGHVS and FNYEAQ. Trimming cost V 3 bases and J 7 bases; bases outside gene matches: 6. This CDR3 is 13 amino acids long. CDR3 sequence: CASSFRETGEQYF. In nucleotides, the CDR3 is TGTGCCAGCAGCTTTAGGGAGACAGGGGAGCAGTACTTC.

The rearrangement uses TRBV29-1 and TRBJ2-5; perhaps TRBD1 as D (6 bases). V was trimmed by 4 bases and J by 5 bases, leaving 17 bases between them. CDR1 is SQVTM, CDR2 ANQGSEA, per germline. The CDR3 contains 14 residues. The CDR3 region has the DNA TGCAGCGTTGGCCGACAGGCCAGGTCGGAGACCCAGTACTTC. It encodes CSVGRQARSETQYF. The complete variable domain, with remaining parts taken from reference TRBV29-1 and TRBJ2-5, reads SAVISQKPSRDICQRGTSLTIQCQVDSQVTMMFWYRQQPGQSLTLIATANQGSEATYESGFVIDKFPISRPNLTFSTLTVSNMSPEDSSIYLCSVGRQARSETQYFGPGTRLLVL.

This clonotype was picked up a small number of times. This chain joins TRBV28 and TRBJ2-4, with 7 nucleotides matching TRBD2. Per germline, CDR1 MDHEN and CDR2 SYDVKM. V lost 7 bases and J lost 1; bases outside the gene matches: 10. The CDR3 is 16 amino acids. The CDR3 is CASTWGGERAKNIQYF. CDR3 DNA sequence: TGTGCCAGCACCTGGGGGGGAGAGCGGGCCAAAAACATTCAGTACTTC.

This chain links TRBV7-2 with TRBJ1-2; D is uncertain. From germline, CDR1 is SGHTA and CDR2 FQGNSA. V shed 0 bases and J shed 2 bases, with 10 bases lying between them. The CDR3 totals 15 residues. The CDR3 region has the DNA TGTGCCAGCAGCTTAGCGTCACAGACCAACTATGGCTACACCTTC. This gives the protein CASSLASQTNYGYTF.

This rearrangement joins TRBV5-6 to TRBJ2-5; no clear D gene. This CDR3 has 14 residues. Per the germline V gene, CDR1 is SGHDT and CDR2 is YYEEEE. Trimming cost V 1 base and J 5 bases, with 12 bases left between them. The CDR3 spells CASSLSYTGETQYF. CDR3 bases: TGTGCCAGCAGCTTGTCGTACACCGGGGAGACCCAGTACTTC.

This clonotype was detected once. This chain connects TRBV28 to TRBJ2-3, with 10 positions matching TRBD1. The trim removed 7 bases at V and 0 bases at J, leaving 10 bases unmatched. Germline lookup yields CDR1 MDHEN and CDR2 SYDVKM. The CDR3 totals 17 residues. The CDR3, as DNA: TGTGCCAGCACCCTACCCACGGGACAGGGGAGCACAGATACGCAGTATTTT. The encoded protein is CASTLPTGQGSTDTQYF. Based on the CDR3 plus reference TRBV28 and TRBJ2-3, the full variable domain is DVKVTQSSRYLVKRTGEKVFLECVQDMDHENMFWYRQDPGLGLRLIYFSYDVKMKEKGDIPEGYSVSREKKERFSLILESASTNQTSMYLCASTLPTGQGSTDTQYFGPGTRLTVL.

This clonotype has more than one count but fewer than ten. The rearrangement links TRBV12-3 or TRBV12-4 to TRBJ1-1, with 8 bases matching TRBD1. The length of the CDR3 is 14 residues. With 9 bases clipped from V and 0 bases from J, the junction kept 6 bases outside the gene matches. The CDR3 loop is CASSEQGVNTEAFF. CDR3 DNA: TGTGCCAGTTCAGAACAGGGGGTGAACACTGAAGCTTTCTTT.

The V gene is TRBV4-1, the J gene TRBJ2-7; D gene uncertain. This CDR3 comprises 16 residues. V was pared by 4 bases and J by 0 bases, with 16 bases between. CDR1 MGHRA and CDR2 YSYEKL come from the germline V gene. CDR3 nucleotide sequence: TGCGCCAGCAGCCCAGTGGCGATGCGGAGCTCCTACGAGCAGTACTTC. Translation gives CASSPVAMRSSYEQYF.

On this clonotype: Relative to the germline gene, one junction end is altered; a read error may explain this. The CDR3 spells CAGSFTHTNTEAFF. The CDR3 coding sequence is TGTGCCGGCAGCTTTACCCATACGAACACTGAAGCTTTCTTT. The rearrangement joins TRBV7-9 to TRBJ1-1; D not resolved. The length of the CDR3 is 14 residues. Per the germline V gene, CDR1 is SEHNR and CDR2 is FQNEAQ (reference sequence).

The V and J genes are TRBV4-3 and TRBJ2-1; no firm D call. V lost 4 bases and J lost 7, with 17 bases in between. CDR3 size: 15 residues. CDR1 is LGHNA, CDR2 YSLEER, per germline. DNA for the CDR3: TGCGCCAGCAGCCCAGACTGGGCCCTGAGGAATGAGCAGTTCTTC. Translating gives CASSPDWALRNEQFF.

The gene calls are TRBV15 and TRBJ2-7; TRBD2 agrees at 10 bases. Germline V lookup: CDR1 LNHNV, CDR2 YYDKDF (reference sequence). J was trimmed by 0 bases and V by 1 base; bases with no gene match: 6. This CDR3 spans 17 amino acids. CDR3 protein: CATSRVRASGSSYEQYF. CDR3 sequence (DNA): TGTGCCACCAGCAGAGTTCGCGCTAGCGGGAGCTCCTACGAGCAGTACTTC. Filled out from reference TRBV15 and TRBJ2-7, the complete variable domain reads DAMVIQNPRYQVTQFGKPVTLSCSQTLNHNVMYWYQQKSSQAPKLLFHYYDKDFNNEADTPDNFQSRRPNTSFCFLDIRSPGLGDTAMYLCATSRVRASGSSYEQYFGPGTRLTVT.

The V call is TRBV2, the J call TRBJ2-3; tentative D call: TRBD2 (5 bases). The germline CDR1 and CDR2 sequences are SNHLY and FYNNEI. V dropped 3 bases and J dropped 3 bases, with 13 bases sitting between them. This CDR3 is 15 amino acids long. The CDR3 spells CASSDGSGKTDTQYF. The CDR3, as DNA: TGTGCCAGCAGTGATGGGAGCGGCAAAACAGATACGCAGTATTTT.

This clonotype has a handful of counts. The chain has TRBV29-1 and TRBJ2-1; TRBD1 agrees at 9 bases. This CDR3 spans 13 amino acids. From germline, CDR1 is SQVTM and CDR2 ANQGSEA. With 7 bases clipped from V and 3 bases from J, the junction kept 4 bases outside the gene matches. The DNA for the CDR3 is TGCAGCGCTTGGACAGGGGACTACAATGAGCAGTTCTTC. Its protein is CSAWTGDYNEQFF.

This chain connects TRBV20-1 to TRBJ1-1, with TRBD1 matching 8 bases. The germline V gene encodes CDR1 DFQATT and CDR2 SNEGSKA (reference sequence). This CDR3 contains 16 residues. V lost 6 bases, J lost 0 bases, and 12 bases stayed unmatched. The CDR3 is CSAPRRDRSLNTEAFF. The CDR3 nucleotides read TGCAGTGCCCCCCGCCGGGACAGGAGTTTGAACACTGAAGCTTTCTTT.

The chain combines TRBV20-1 with TRBJ2-3, with D possibly matching TRBD1 (5 bases). Germline assignment: CDR1 DFQATT and CDR2 SNEGSKA (reference sequence). CDR3 length equals 16 residues. Trimming pared 3 bases from V and 4 bases from J, leaving 20 bases between. The CDR3 spells CSASLLRRTSADTQYF. The CDR3 DNA is TGCAGTGCTAGCCTCCTTAGGCGGACAAGCGCAGATACGCAGTATTTT.

The J gene is TRBJ2-2, the V gene TRBV20-1; 16 nucleotides line up with TRBD2. Germline CDR1 reads DFQATT; CDR2 reads SNEGSKA (reference sequence). Losses at the gene ends were 5 bases for V and 5 bases for J; bases not matched to a gene: 8. There are 17 residues in the CDR3. The CDR3 DNA is TGCAGTGCTCCCGGGACTAGCGGGAGGGCCGTTACCGGGGAGCTGTTTTTT. It specifies CSAPGTSGRAVTGELFF.

J is TRBJ2-3 and V is TRBV4-3; 8 positions match TRBD2. This CDR3 region has 16 residues. V trimming: 0 bases; J trimming: 2 bases; junction bases outside the gene matches: 4. In germline, CDR1 is LGHNA, CDR2 YSLEER. This CDR3 is CASSQDTSGFTDTQYF. CDR3 DNA sequence: TGCGCCAGCAGCCAAGACACTAGCGGTTTCACAGATACGCAGTATTTT.

This clonotype was recorded once. This sequence joins TRBV6-1 and TRBJ2-6; D unresolved. V dropped 2 bases and J dropped 2 bases, with 7 bases sitting between them. CDR3 size: 15 residues. CDR1 is MNHNS, CDR2 SASEGT, per germline. The CDR3 is CASSEMGPGANVLTF. CDR3 in DNA: TGTGCCAGCAGTGAAATGGGTCCTGGGGCCAACGTCCTGACTTTC.

The chain joins TRBV7-2 to TRBJ1-5; D uncertain. The V gene lost 5 bases and the J gene lost 9 bases, with 17 bases spanning the gap. CDR1 is SGHTA and CDR2 is FQGNSA in the germline V gene. This CDR3 region has 14 residues. Here the CDR3 reads CASSRDISLPPQHF. The CDR3 nucleotides are TGTGCCAGCAGCCGAGACATATCCCTTCCGCCCCAGCATTTT. Together with reference TRBV7-2 and TRBJ1-5, the CDR3 gives the full variable domain: GAGVSQSPSNKVTEKGKDVELRCDPISGHTALYWYRQSLGQGLEFLIYFQGNSAPDKSGLPSDRFSAERTGGSVSTLTIQRTQQEDSAVYLCASSRDISLPPQHFGDGTRLSIL.

This clonotype was detected only a few times. Here the CDR3 DNA reads TGCGCCAGCAGCTTCGCCTTCGTCGGGAGCCACAGCACAGATACGCAGTATTTT. Its protein product is CASSFAFVGSHSTDTQYF. This chain joins TRBV5-1 and TRBJ2-3, with D tentatively TRBD2 (6 bases). Germline V gene lookup returns CDR1 SGHRS and CDR2 YFSETQ. The CDR3 runs 18 residues. V lost 2 bases to trimming and J lost 0 bases, with 19 bases between them.

The CDR3 sequence is CASSQSIYTEAFF. For the CDR3, the DNA is TGTGCCAGCAGCCAGAGTATTTATACTGAAGCTTTCTTT. The V gene is TRBV14, the J gene TRBJ1-1; no firm D call. The germline V gene has CDR1 SGHDN and CDR2 FVKESK. V lost 3 bases to trimming and J lost 5 bases, with 10 bases between them. The CDR3 runs 13 residues.

This chain connects TRBV28 to TRBJ2-5, with 8 bases matching TRBD1. The J segment lost 5 bases and the V segment lost 5 bases, leaving 7 bases of the junction unmatched. The CDR3 totals 14 residues. The germline V gene has CDR1 MDHEN and CDR2 SYDVKM. The CDR3 spells CASSPLRGHETQYF. The DNA for the CDR3 is TGTGCCAGCAGTCCCCTCAGGGGGCACGAGACCCAGTACTTC.